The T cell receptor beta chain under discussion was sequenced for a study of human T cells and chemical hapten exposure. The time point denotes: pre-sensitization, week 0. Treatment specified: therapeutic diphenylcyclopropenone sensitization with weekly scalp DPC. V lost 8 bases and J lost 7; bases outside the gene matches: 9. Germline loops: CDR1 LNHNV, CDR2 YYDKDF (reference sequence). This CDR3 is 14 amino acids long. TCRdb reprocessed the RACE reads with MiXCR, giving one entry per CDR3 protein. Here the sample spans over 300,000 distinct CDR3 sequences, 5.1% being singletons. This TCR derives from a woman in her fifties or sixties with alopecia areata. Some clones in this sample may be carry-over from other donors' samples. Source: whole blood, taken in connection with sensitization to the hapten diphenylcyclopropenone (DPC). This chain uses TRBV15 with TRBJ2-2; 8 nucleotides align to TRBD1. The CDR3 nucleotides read TGTGCCACCCGCCTGACAGGGGTCGACGGGGAGCTGTTTTTT. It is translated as CATRLTGVDGELFF. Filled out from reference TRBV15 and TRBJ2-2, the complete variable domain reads DAMVIQNPRYQVTQFGKPVTLSCSQTLNHNVMYWYQQKSSQAPKLLFHYYDKDFNNEADTPDNFQSRRPNTSFCFLDIRSPGLGDTAMYLCATRLTGVDGELFFGEGSRLTVL.